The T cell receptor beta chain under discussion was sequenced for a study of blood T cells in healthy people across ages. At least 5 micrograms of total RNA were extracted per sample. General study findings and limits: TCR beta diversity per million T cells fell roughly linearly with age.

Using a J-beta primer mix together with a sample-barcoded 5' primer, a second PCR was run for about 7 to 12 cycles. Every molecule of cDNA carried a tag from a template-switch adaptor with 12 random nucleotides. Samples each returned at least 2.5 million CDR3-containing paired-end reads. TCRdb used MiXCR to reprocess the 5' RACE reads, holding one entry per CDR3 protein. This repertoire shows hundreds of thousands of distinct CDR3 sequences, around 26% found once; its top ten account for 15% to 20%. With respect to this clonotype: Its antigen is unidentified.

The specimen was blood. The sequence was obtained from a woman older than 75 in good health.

The CDR3 DNA follows: TGTGCCAGCAGTCGGGACATCGGGGGATTTGCTGAGTCACCCCTCCACTTT. It encodes CASSRDIGGFAESPLHF. The gene calls are TRBV2 and TRBJ1-6, with a tentative D call TRBD1 (6 bases). Germline values: CDR1 SNHLY, CDR2 FYNNEI. Trimming cost V 5 bases and J 10 bases, with 24 bases left between them. CDR3 length: 17 amino acids.